Each of the 31 T cell receptor beta chains below was sequenced from the same sample in a study of T cell responses to AZD1222 COVID-19 vaccine. Only in-frame clones appear in the TCRdb table, and some are missing; sequencing was by immunoSEQ multiplex PCR. The table has some 31,000 clones, approximately 78% seen once. The source material was peripheral blood, sampled 28 days after the second AZD1222 dose. The receptors were gathered from an adult who received the AZD1222 COVID-19 vaccine.

The chain carries TRBV7-2 and TRBJ2-5, with 9 bases identical to TRBD2. This CDR3 is 16 amino acids long. The trim removed 6 bases at V and 5 bases at J, leaving 13 bases unmatched. Germline V CDR1 and CDR2: SGHTA, FQGNSA. The CDR3 region has the DNA TGTGCCAGCAGGTCCGGGGTAGCGGGAGTGGGGGAGACCCAGTACTTC. It yields the protein CASRSGVAGVGETQYF. Drawing the rest from reference TRBV7-2 and TRBJ2-5, the complete variable domain is GAGVSQSPSNKVTEKGKDVELRCDPISGHTALYWYRQSLGQGLEFLIYFQGNSAPDKSGLPSDRFSAERTGGSVSTLTIQRTQQEDSAVYLCASRSGVAGVGETQYFGPGTRLLVL.

This clone was counted once. The chain combines TRBV28 with TRBJ2-1; 9 nucleotides agree with TRBD1. J lost 6 bases, V lost 4 bases, and 10 bases had no gene match. The CDR3 covers 16 residues. Germline-derived CDR1 and CDR2 are MDHEN and SYDVKM. As DNA, the CDR3 is TGTGCCAGCAGTTCCCGTCTCGGACAGGGGATCAATGAGCAGTTCTTC. As protein: CASSSRLGQGINEQFF. Together with reference TRBV28 and TRBJ2-1, the CDR3 gives the full variable domain: DVKVTQSSRYLVKRTGEKVFLECVQDMDHENMFWYRQDPGLGLRLIYFSYDVKMKEKGDIPEGYSVSREKKERFSLILESASTNQTSMYLCASSSRLGQGINEQFFGPGTRLTVL.

This chain connects TRBV25-1 to TRBJ1-1; a weak D match, TRBD1 (6 bases). Deletions cut 3 bases from V and 5 bases from J, with 16 bases between. This CDR3 is 15 amino acids long. Germline CDR1 and CDR2: MGHDK and SYGVNS. Here the CDR3 reads CASSDYRVRETEAFF. As DNA, the CDR3 is TGTGCCAGCAGTGACTACAGGGTAAGGGAAACTGAAGCTTTCTTT.

This clone was seen a handful of times. The chain carries TRBV30 and TRBJ1-3, with no clear D. Trimming removed 0 bases from V and 4 bases from J, with 4 bases in between. This CDR3 has 12 residues. The germline V gene has CDR1 GTSNPN and CDR2 SVGIG (reference sequence). The DNA of the CDR3 is TGTGCCTGGAGTGTCCGGGGAAACACCATATATTTT. Protein sequence: CAWSVRGNTIYF.

In its sample, this clone is medium-sized. The rearrangement uses TRBV3-1 (or the pseudogene TRBV3-2) and TRBJ1-1; 8 nucleotides line up with TRBD1. This CDR3 region has 16 residues. Germline values: CDR1 LGHDT, CDR2 YNNKEL (reference sequence). V was clipped by 1 base and J by 4 bases; unmatched bases: 8. The CDR3 sequence is CASSQGRTGFFTEAFF. In nucleotides, the CDR3 is TGTGCCAGCAGCCAAGGGCGGACAGGGTTTTTCACTGAAGCTTTCTTT.

CDR3 sequence: CASSLTPGQGASGELFF. CDR3 DNA sequence: TGTGCCAGCAGCCTTACTCCGGGACAGGGGGCTAGCGGGGAGCTGTTTTTT. The chain recombines TRBV7-6 with TRBJ2-2; 12 bases agree with TRBD1. J gave up 7 bases and V 5 bases, and 11 bases lay outside the gene matches. Germline V lookup: CDR1 SGHVS, CDR2 FNYEAQ. CDR3 length equals 17 residues.

The chain employs TRBV2 and TRBJ1-4, with 8 bases aligning to TRBD1. Per germline, CDR1 SNHLY and CDR2 FYNNEI. This CDR3 spans 15 amino acids. V gave up 5 bases and J gave up 5 bases; unmatched junction bases: 7. CDR3 bases: TGTGCCAGCAGTCCTGGACAGGGTCGAAATGAAAAACTGTTTTTT. This encodes CASSPGQGRNEKLFF.

This sequence joins TRBV15 and TRBJ1-2, with 10 positions matching TRBD1. Per germline, CDR1 LNHNV and CDR2 YYDKDF (reference sequence). The CDR3 contains 16 residues. Trimming at V came to 0 bases and at J to 8 bases, leaving 9 bases not matched to a gene. CDR3 sequence: CATSRDYRTGGTGYTF. CDR3 nucleotide sequence: TGTGCCACCAGCAGAGATTACAGGACAGGGGGTACGGGCTACACCTTC.

This chain links TRBV6-5 with TRBJ2-5; 9 bases are shared with TRBD1. The V gene's germline CDR1 is MNHEY and CDR2 SVGAGI. Trimming removed 7 bases from V and 5 bases from J; junction bases left unmatched: 5. CDR3 size: 13 residues. The CDR3 bases are TGTGCCAGCACCAGGACAGGGGTTGAGACCCAGTACTTC. Its protein is CASTRTGVETQYF.

V gene TRBV11-3 combines with J gene TRBJ2-2; D uncertain. Between the trimmed V and J ends, which lost 3 bases and 6 bases, there was a span of 11 bases. The CDR3 runs 14 residues. The germline V gene encodes CDR1 SGHNT and CDR2 YENEEA. CDR3 in amino acids: CASSLNLRSGELFF. The CDR3 region has the DNA TGTGCCAGCAGCTTGAATCTCCGGTCCGGGGAGCTGTTTTTT.

This clone is medium-sized by share. This chain connects TRBV7-8 to TRBJ1-3; D not resolved. Trimming left V 5 bases short and J 0 bases short, with 20 bases between. Looked up from germline, CDR1 is SGHVS and CDR2 is FQNEAQ. This CDR3 contains 18 residues. CDR3 coding DNA: TGTGCCAGCAGCCCACGTAGCCCGACTCTTTCCTCTGGAAACACCATATATTTT. It encodes CASSPRSPTLSSGNTIYF.

The gene calls are TRBV3-1 (or the pseudogene TRBV3-2) and TRBJ2-1; 8 bases are a match to TRBD2. The CDR3 spans 18 residues. Trimming removed 0 bases from V and 8 bases from J; junction bases left unmatched: 15. From germline, CDR1 is LGHDT and CDR2 YNNKEL (reference sequence). The CDR3 protein is CASSQDWSGGVGRDEQFF. CDR3 bases: TGTGCCAGCAGCCAAGATTGGAGCGGGGGAGTGGGGCGTGATGAGCAGTTCTTC.

CDR3 DNA sequence: TGTGCCAGCAGTGACCACAGACAAAATGAAAAACTGTTTTTT. Its protein product is CASSDHRQNEKLFF. This chain uses TRBV2 with TRBJ1-4; unclear D gene. Germline V gene sequence: CDR1 SNHLY, CDR2 FYNNEI. V was cut by 3 bases and J by 5 bases, with 10 bases left in between. There are 14 residues in the CDR3. The complete variable domain, with remaining parts taken from reference TRBV2 and TRBJ1-4, reads EPEVTQTPSHQVTQMGQEVILRCVPISNHLYFYWYRQILGQKVEFLVSFYNNEISEKSEIFDDQFSVERPDGSNFTLKIRSTKLEDSAMYFCASSDHRQNEKLFFGSGTQLSVL.

The rearrangement joins TRBV24-1 to TRBJ2-3; the D gene is possibly TRBD1 (5 bases). V lost 1 base, J lost 4 bases, and 14 bases lay in between. Germline-derived CDR1 and CDR2 are KGHDR and SFDVKD. The CDR3 sequence is 16 residues long. The CDR3 loop reads CATSDFSTGVADTQYF. The CDR3 region has the DNA TGTGCCACCAGTGATTTCAGTACAGGTGTCGCAGATACGCAGTATTTT.

The gene calls are TRBV4-2 and TRBJ1-2; the D gene is possibly TRBD1 (5 bases). The V and J ends lost 4 bases and 4 bases respectively, with 16 bases between them. Per germline, CDR1 LGHNA and CDR2 YNFKEQ. The CDR3 extends over 15 amino acids. This CDR3 reads CASSRPGPEIYGYTF. CDR3 nucleotides: TGTGCCAGCAGCCGCCCGGGGCCGGAAATCTATGGCTACACCTTC.

This sequence joins TRBV15 and TRBJ1-1; no reliable D call. Trimming shortened V by 1 base and J by 11 bases, and 17 bases separated the two germline ends. This CDR3 has 14 residues. Germline values: CDR1 LNHNV, CDR2 YYDKDF (reference sequence). For the CDR3, the DNA is TGTGCCACCAGCAGAGGCGGGTTTGGTTCGGGGGCTTTCTTT. Translating it yields CATSRGGFGSGAFF.

Notes on this clone: The same CDR3 also results from other DNA sequences found in this sample. The chain combines TRBV27 with TRBJ1-6, with TRBD1 as a possible D gene (5 bases). Per the germline V gene, CDR1 is MNHEY and CDR2 is SMNVEV (reference sequence). The CDR3 totals 13 residues. With 7 bases removed from V and 6 bases from J, the gap between germline ends came to 10 bases. The CDR3 coding sequence is TGTGCCAGCACCTTGGGGGTTAATTCACCCCTCCACTTT. It encodes CASTLGVNSPLHF.

V usage is TRBV7-3 and J usage is TRBJ2-1, with 11 bases fitting TRBD2. The V gene end was trimmed by 2 bases and the J gene end by 9 bases; junction bases not matched to a gene: 6. The CDR3 runs to 15 residues. Germline loops: CDR1 SGHTA, CDR2 FQGTGA. CDR3 sequence reads: CASSLVLAGGGEQFF. In DNA, the CDR3 is TGTGCCAGCAGCTTAGTTTTAGCGGGAGGGGGTGAGCAGTTCTTC.

The chain employs TRBV4-1 and TRBJ2-6, with D perhaps TRBD2 (5 bases). Germline-derived CDR1 and CDR2 are MGHRA and YSYEKL. The V end lost 2 bases, the J end lost 4 bases, and 12 bases lay between the germline ends. CDR3 length equals 16 residues. Written as DNA, the CDR3 is TGCGCCAGCAGCCAAAACGGGGTTTTCGGGGCCAACGTCCTGACTTTC. Its protein product is CASSQNGVFGANVLTF.

This chain links TRBV6-2 or TRBV6-3 with TRBJ2-7; 12 bases map to TRBD1. The ends lost 4 bases at V and 7 bases at J; junction bases unmatched: 5. Germline CDR1 is MNHEY and CDR2 is SVGEGT. The CDR3 contains 14 residues. CDR3 loop: CASSLGQGAGEQYV. CDR3 DNA sequence: TGTGCCAGCAGTTTGGGACAGGGGGCAGGTGAGCAGTACGTC.

The V and J genes are TRBV11-2 and TRBJ2-1; TRBD2 aligns across 11 bases. The CDR3 totals 18 residues. Germline V CDR1 and CDR2: SGHAT, FQNNGV. Germline trimming cut 4 bases from V and 0 bases from J; bases unmatched to any gene: 8. This CDR3 is CASSSVAGGASSYNEQFF. The CDR3 DNA reads as TGTGCCAGCAGCTCCGTAGCGGGGGGGGCCAGCTCCTACAATGAGCAGTTCTTC.

The chain links TRBV5-1 to TRBJ2-5, with a tentative D call TRBD1 (5 bases). In germline, CDR1 is SGHRS, CDR2 YFSETQ. This CDR3 region has 14 residues. Trimming cost V 4 bases and J 0 bases, with 10 bases left between them. The CDR3 nucleotides are TGCGCCAGCAGCCTCCGACAGTACCAAGAGACCCAGTACTTC. Translation: CASSLRQYQETQYF.

This sequence joins TRBV12-3 or TRBV12-4 and TRBJ2-1; no firm D call. The CDR3 is made up of 13 amino acids. The V and J ends lost 3 bases and 1 base respectively, with 4 bases between them. The chain's CDR3 is CASSFQSYNEQFF. The DNA of the CDR3 is TGTGCCAGCAGTTTTCAGTCCTACAATGAGCAGTTCTTC.

The chain links TRBV18 to TRBJ2-4; 7 bases map to TRBD1. Germline V gene lookup returns CDR1 KGHSH and CDR2 LQKENI. The length of the CDR3 is 13 residues. J gave up 7 bases and V 5 bases, and 5 bases lay outside the gene matches. CDR3 in amino acids: CASSRDRENIQYF. The DNA for the CDR3 is TGTGCCAGCTCAAGAGACAGGGAGAACATTCAGTACTTC.

The chain is built from TRBV4-3 and TRBJ1-6, with no clear D. The germline V and J ends were trimmed by 0 bases and 5 bases, with 8 bases remaining between them. This CDR3 spans 15 amino acids. The germline V gene has CDR1 LGHNA and CDR2 YSLEER. The CDR3 loop reads CASSQDPRNNSPLHF. In DNA, the CDR3 is TGCGCCAGCAGCCAAGATCCCAGAAATAATTCACCCCTCCACTTT.

The rearrangement joins TRBV18 to TRBJ1-4; 11 bases agree with TRBD1. V lost 5 bases to trimming and J lost 8 bases; unmatched junction nucleotides: 7. From germline, CDR1 is KGHSH and CDR2 LQKENI. The CDR3 length is 15 residues. This chain's CDR3 is CASSVDGTGGEKLFF. The CDR3 DNA reads TGTGCCAGCTCAGTTGACGGGACAGGGGGGGAAAAACTGTTTTTT.

CDR3 loop: CASSPEGTAYGYTF. CDR3 sequence (DNA): TGTGCCAGCAGCCCTGAAGGGACCGCCTATGGCTACACCTTC. V gene TRBV3-1 (or the pseudogene TRBV3-2) combines with J gene TRBJ1-2, with D maybe TRBD1 (5 bases). The germline V gene has CDR1 LGHDT and CDR2 YNNKEL (reference sequence). The CDR3 has 14 amino acids. V gave up 4 bases and J gave up 4 bases, with 13 bases separating them.

V gene TRBV12-5 combines with J gene TRBJ2-5; a possible D gene is TRBD1 (6 bases). The length of the CDR3 is 13 residues. V lost 2 bases, J lost 4 bases, and 8 bases lay in between. CDR1 LGHNT and CDR2 FRNRAP come from the germline V gene. The CDR3 is CASGLLQGETQYF. CDR3 sequence (DNA): TGTGCTAGTGGTTTGTTACAGGGAGAGACCCAGTACTTC.

CDR3 sequence (DNA): TGCGCCAGCAGCTTGGATGCCCCAGGGGATTCACCCCTCCACTTT. It encodes CASSLDAPGDSPLHF. This chain links TRBV5-1 with TRBJ1-6; tentatively, D is TRBD1 (6 bases). Trimming cost V 0 bases and J 8 bases, with 12 bases left between them. This CDR3 is 15 amino acids long. Germline CDR1 is SGHRS and CDR2 is YFSETQ.

J is TRBJ2-1 and V is TRBV23-1; no definite D call. TRBV23-1 is an ORF for which the function is uncertain. Trimming took 4 bases from V and 6 from J, leaving 10 bases between them. CDR3 length equals 13 residues. Written as DNA, the CDR3 is TGCGCCAGCAGTCGACGGAACCCCAATGAGCAGTTCTTC. Translated: CASSRRNPNEQFF.

This clone occurred once. The rearrangement joins TRBV6-5 to TRBJ1-5; the D gene is possibly TRBD1 (6 bases). From germline, CDR1 is MNHEY and CDR2 SVGAGI. V was trimmed by 6 bases and J by 2 bases, leaving 14 bases between them. The CDR3 is 15 amino acids. The CDR3 region is CASSPDSLGNQPQHF. The CDR3 DNA reads TGTGCCAGCAGCCCGGACAGTCTAGGCAATCAGCCCCAGCATTTT.